This is a list of T cell receptor beta chains from one sample in a study of Ad26.COV2.S vaccination and SARS-CoV-2 variants. TCRdb keeps only in-frame clones here, not all; method: immunoSEQ multiplex PCR. Among 380,000 or so clones, 86% were seen once, and the ten largest hold roughly a tenth. This specimen was peripheral blood, taken in a trial of Ad26.COV2.S vaccine versus placebo. The receptors derive from a person between 18 and 59 years old who received the Ad26.COV2.S COVID-19 vaccine or a placebo. Both conserved end residues are part of each CDR3. D genes are given only for firm matches. Not every row has a clone size; where given, it reads once, few, many or a size class.

TRBJ1-2,.,TRBV19,TRBD1,TGTGCCAGTAGTTCGGGACAGCCCATGGACGGCTACACCTTC,CASSSGQPMDGYTF
TRBJ1-2,.,TRBV18,.,TGTGCCAGCTCAGTAGACAGGAGTAACTATGGCTACACCTTC,CASSVDRSNYGYTF
TRBJ1-6,.,TRBV4-2,.,TGTGCCAGCAGCCAAGTGGCAGGACAGAATAATTCACCCCTCCACTTT,CASSQVAGQNNSPLHF
TRBJ1-5,.,TRBV6-6,.,TGTGCCAGCAGTCCCGGGCCCGTGCTCTCTAGCAATCAGCCCCAGCATTTT,CASSPGPVLSSNQPQHF
TRBJ2-5,.,TRBV7-2,.,TGTGCCAGCAGCTCTTTAGCGGCCCAAGAGACCCAGTACTTC,CASSSLAAQETQYF
TRBJ2-6,.,TRBV19,.,TGTGCCAGTAGTGGGAGAGACACAGTCCCTGGGGCCAACGTCCTGACTTTC,CASSGRDTVPGANVLTF
TRBJ2-7,.,TRBV27,.,TGTGCCAGCAGTGCATCCCTTGGACACCTGACCTACGAGCAGTACTTC,CASSASLGHLTYEQYF
TRBJ2-1,.,TRBV7-3,TRBD1,TGTGCCAGCAGCGATTATCCGGGACAGTCCTACAATGAGCAGTTCTTC,CASSDYPGQSYNEQFF
TRBJ2-3,.,TRBV28,TRBD1,TGTGCCAGCAGTCCGGGACAGGGGCCAGATACGCAGTATTTT,CASSPGQGPDTQYF
TRBJ2-5,.,TRBV5-1,TRBD2,TGCGCCAGCAGCTTGGCCCTCACGCGGGGGGAGGGGACCCAGTACTTC,CASSLALTRGEGTQYF
TRBJ1-4,.,TRBV7-2,TRBD1,TGTGCCAGCAGCTGGGGACAGGTTAATGAAAAACTGTTTTTT,CASSWGQVNEKLFF
TRBJ2-3,.,TRBV6-4,TRBD2,TGTGCCACCAGCAGCGGGGGTACTAGCACAGATACGCAGTATTTT,CATSSGGTSTDTQYF
TRBJ2-3,.,TRBV11-2,TRBD1,TGTGCCAGCAGCTTTGGGACAGGGGCAGATACGCAGTATTTT,CASSFGTGADTQYF
TRBJ2-2,.,TRBV5-5,.,TGTGCCAGCAGCTTGTCCCCAGGGACGAACACCGGGGAGCTGTTTTTT,CASSLSPGTNTGELFF
TRBJ2-1,few,TRBV27,.,TGTGCCACCGAAGCAGGTGGGGTCTACAATGAGCAGTTCTTC,CATEAGGVYNEQFF
TRBJ1-6,few,TRBV5-6,.,TGTGCCAGCAGCTTGTCAGGGGTTGGTTCACCCCTCCACTTT,CASSLSGVGSPLHF